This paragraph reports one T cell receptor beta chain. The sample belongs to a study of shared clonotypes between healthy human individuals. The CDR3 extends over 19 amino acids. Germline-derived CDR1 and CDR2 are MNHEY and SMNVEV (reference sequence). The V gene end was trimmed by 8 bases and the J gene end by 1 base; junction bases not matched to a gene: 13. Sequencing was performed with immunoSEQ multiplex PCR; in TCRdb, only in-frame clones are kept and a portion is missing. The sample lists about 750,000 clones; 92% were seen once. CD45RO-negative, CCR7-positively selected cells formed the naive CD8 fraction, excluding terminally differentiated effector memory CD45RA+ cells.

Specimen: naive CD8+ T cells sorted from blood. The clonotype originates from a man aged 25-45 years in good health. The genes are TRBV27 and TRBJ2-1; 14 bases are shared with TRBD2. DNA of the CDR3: TGTGCCAGCGCCATAACGGGACTAGCGGGAGCTGGGTCCTACAATGAGCAGTTCTTC. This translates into CASAITGLAGAGSYNEQFF.